This T cell receptor beta chain was recovered during a study of a mutant IDH1 vaccine in newly diagnosed glioma. For the study at large: Either 4-6 weeks after radiotherapy alone or alongside temozolomide, vaccination was begun. Antecedent treatment encompassed radiotherapy, temozolomide, or their combination; the majority received both.

Turning to this clone: The target antigen is unknown.

CDR1 and CDR2 (germline): SQVTM, ANQGSEA. CDR3 length: 13 residues. V gave up 4 bases and J gave up 1 base, with 10 bases separating them. Specified time point: week 11, during vaccination. Each dose of the vaccine consisted of 300 ug of mutant IDH1 20-mer peptide, with topical imiquimod. Donors' newly diagnosed IDH1-mutant WHO grade 3 or 4 astrocytomas lacked nuclear ATRX. Study-level points and caveats: Immune responses induced by the vaccine were seen in around 93% of patients, spanning multiple MHC alleles.

The protocol was immunoSEQ multiplex PCR, while the TCRdb copy is restricted to in-frame clones and leaves out a portion. The table has tens of thousands of clones, about 90% seen once. The chain uses TRBV29-1 and TRBJ2-5; D gene unclear. This specimen consisted of PBMCs, obtained from a glioma patient whose treatment included an IDH1 peptide vaccine. This TCR came from a woman in her 40s with glioma. CDR3 nucleotide sequence: TGCAGCGTTGTTTGGGGATCCCAAGAGACCCAGTACTTC. Amino acids: CSVVWGSQETQYF.